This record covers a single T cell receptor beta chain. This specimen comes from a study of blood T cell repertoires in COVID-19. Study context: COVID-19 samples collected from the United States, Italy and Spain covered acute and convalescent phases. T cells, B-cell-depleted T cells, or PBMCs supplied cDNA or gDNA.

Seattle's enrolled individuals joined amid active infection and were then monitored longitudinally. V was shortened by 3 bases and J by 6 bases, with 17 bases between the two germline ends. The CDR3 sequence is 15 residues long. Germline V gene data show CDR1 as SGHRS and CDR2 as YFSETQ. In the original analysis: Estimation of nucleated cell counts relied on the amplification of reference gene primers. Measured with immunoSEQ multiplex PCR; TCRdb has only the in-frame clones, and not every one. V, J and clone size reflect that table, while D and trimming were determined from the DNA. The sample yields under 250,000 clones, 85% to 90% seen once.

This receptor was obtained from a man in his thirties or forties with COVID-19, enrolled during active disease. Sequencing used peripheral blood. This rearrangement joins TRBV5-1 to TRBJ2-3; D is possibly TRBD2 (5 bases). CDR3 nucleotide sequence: TGCGCCAGCAGCTCCCGGACCCCGGGGTCTGATACGCAGTATTTT. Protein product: CASSSRTPGSDTQYF.